The clone carrying this T cell receptor (beta chain) has more than one count but fewer than ten. The antigen remains undetermined. The CDR3 contains 16 residues. CDR1 is SGHTA, CDR2 FQGNSA, per germline. With 2 bases removed from V and 2 bases from J, the gap between germline ends came to 13 bases. As TCR cDNA was made by 5'RACE template switching, a universal primer site and UMIs were added. One entry per CDR3 protein, called by TCRdb with MiXCR from the 5' RACE reads. Of some 600,000 distinct CDR3 sequences in the sample, around 17% are singletons; the top ten hold around a sixth. This sample is drawn from a study of T cells after yellow fever vaccination. Overall study context: The authors prepared low-cell-number fractions using SMART-Seq v4 Ultra Low Input. Findings of the study overall: A large majority of primary-vaccination clones showed up again after the booster (roughly 96% CD4, about 87% CD8). By day 5 rather than day 15, the secondary response had peaked, though it was weaker.

The chain employs TRBV7-2 and TRBJ2-1; a weak D match, TRBD2 (6 bases). The sequence was collected from a man aged 18 to 30 who received the YFV17D yellow fever vaccine. The input for sequencing was PBMCs, taken about 5 days after the first yellow fever vaccination. Here the CDR3 DNA reads TGTGCCAGCAGCTTATACCTGCGGGGTACCTACAATGAGCAGTTCTTC. Its translation is CASSLYLRGTYNEQFF. The full variable domain, rest sourced from reference TRBV7-2 and TRBJ2-1, is GAGVSQSPSNKVTEKGKDVELRCDPISGHTALYWYRQSLGQGLEFLIYFQGNSAPDKSGLPSDRFSAERTGGSVSTLTIQRTQQEDSAVYLCASSLYLRGTYNEQFFGPGTRLTVL.